This paragraph reports one TCR beta chain. The target antigen is unknown. This entry belongs to a study of STAT5B mutations in CD4+ large granular lymphocyte leukemia. Findings of the study overall: 8/27 top patient clones versus 2/35 control clones were TRBV06-family.

Sequencing used immunoSEQ multiplex PCR; TCRdb keeps in-frame clones, though not all of them. The repertoire includes about 32,000 clones, approximately 76% of them detected once, and approximately 0.43% sits in the top ten. In germline, CDR1 is MNHEY, CDR2 SMNVEV (reference sequence). The CDR3 totals 14 residues. Trimming pared 3 bases from V and 1 base from J, leaving 9 bases between. The source is a human donor in good health. The chain links TRBV27 to TRBJ1-1; D is unresolved. The sequenced sample was CD4+ T cells from blood buffy coats. CDR3 DNA sequence: TGTGCCAGCAGTTTGAGGAGAGGGAACACTGAAGCTTTCTTT. Translating gives CASSLRRGNTEAFF.